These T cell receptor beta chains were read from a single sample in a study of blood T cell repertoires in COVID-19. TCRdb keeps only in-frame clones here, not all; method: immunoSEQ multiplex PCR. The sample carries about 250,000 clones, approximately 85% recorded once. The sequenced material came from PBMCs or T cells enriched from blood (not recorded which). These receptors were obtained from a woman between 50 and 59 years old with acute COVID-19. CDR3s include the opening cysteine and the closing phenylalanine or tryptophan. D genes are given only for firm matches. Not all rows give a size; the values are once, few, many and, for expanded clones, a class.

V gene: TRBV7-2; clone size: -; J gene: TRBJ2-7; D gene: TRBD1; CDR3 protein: CASSPGQGYLSYEQYF; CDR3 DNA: TGTGCCAGCAGTCCTGGACAGGGTTATCTCTCCTACGAGCAGTACTTC
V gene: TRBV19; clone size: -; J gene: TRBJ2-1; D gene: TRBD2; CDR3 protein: CASRDPGLVNEQFF; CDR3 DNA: TGTGCCAGCAGAGACCCGGGACTAGTCAATGAGCAGTTCTTC
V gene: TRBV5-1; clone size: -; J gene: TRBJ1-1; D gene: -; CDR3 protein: CASSLTGDTEAFF; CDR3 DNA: TGCGCCAGCAGCTTGACGGGGGACACTGAAGCTTTCTTT
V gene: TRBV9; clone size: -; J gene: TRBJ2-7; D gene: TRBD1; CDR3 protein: CASSLTGGEIYEQYF; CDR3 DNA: TGTGCCAGCAGTCTTACAGGGGGCGAAATCTACGAGCAGTACTTC
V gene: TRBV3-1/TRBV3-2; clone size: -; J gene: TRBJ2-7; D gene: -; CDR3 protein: CASSQDLVDEQYF; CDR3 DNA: TGTGCCAGCAGCCAAGATTTAGTCGACGAGCAGTACTTC
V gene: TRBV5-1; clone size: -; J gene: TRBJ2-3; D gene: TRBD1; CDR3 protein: CASREGQGASTDTQYF; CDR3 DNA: TGCGCCAGCAGGGAAGGACAGGGGGCGAGCACAGATACGCAGTATTTT
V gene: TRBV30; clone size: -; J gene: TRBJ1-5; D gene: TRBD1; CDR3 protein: CAWALGTVNQPQHF; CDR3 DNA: TGTGCCTGGGCTCTAGGGACAGTTAATCAGCCCCAGCATTTT
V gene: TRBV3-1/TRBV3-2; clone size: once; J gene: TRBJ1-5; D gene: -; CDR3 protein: CASSHRKSNQPQHF; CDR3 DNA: TGTGCCAGCAGCCACAGAAAGAGCAATCAGCCCCAGCATTTT
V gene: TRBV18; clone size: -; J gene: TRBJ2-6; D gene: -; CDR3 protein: CASSPMSGANVLTF; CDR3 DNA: TGTGCCAGCTCACCAATGAGCGGGGCCAACGTCCTGACTTTC
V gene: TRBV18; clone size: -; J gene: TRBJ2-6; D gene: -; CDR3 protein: CASSPLNRASSGANVLTF; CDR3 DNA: TGTGCCAGCTCACCACTAAACAGGGCGAGCTCTGGGGCCAACGTCCTGACTTTC
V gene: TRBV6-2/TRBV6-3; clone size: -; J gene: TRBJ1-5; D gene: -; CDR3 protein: CASSWPRLTGFNQPQHF; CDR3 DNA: TGTGCCAGCAGTTGGCCCAGACTTACAGGGTTCAATCAGCCCCAGCATTTT